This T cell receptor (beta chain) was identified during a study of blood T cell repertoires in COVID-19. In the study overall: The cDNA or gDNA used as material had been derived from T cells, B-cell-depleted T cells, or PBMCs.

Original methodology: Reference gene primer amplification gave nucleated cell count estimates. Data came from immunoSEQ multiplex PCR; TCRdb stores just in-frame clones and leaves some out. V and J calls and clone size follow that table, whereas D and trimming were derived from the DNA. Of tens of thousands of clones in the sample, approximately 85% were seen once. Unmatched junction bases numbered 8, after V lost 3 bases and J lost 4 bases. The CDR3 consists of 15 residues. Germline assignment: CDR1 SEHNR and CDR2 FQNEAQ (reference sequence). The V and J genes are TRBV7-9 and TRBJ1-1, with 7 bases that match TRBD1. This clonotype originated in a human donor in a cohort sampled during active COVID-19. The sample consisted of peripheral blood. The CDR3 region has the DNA TGTGCCAGCAGCTTTTCCCCAGGGGGAGGCACTGAAGCTTTCTTT. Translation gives CASSFSPGGGTEAFF.